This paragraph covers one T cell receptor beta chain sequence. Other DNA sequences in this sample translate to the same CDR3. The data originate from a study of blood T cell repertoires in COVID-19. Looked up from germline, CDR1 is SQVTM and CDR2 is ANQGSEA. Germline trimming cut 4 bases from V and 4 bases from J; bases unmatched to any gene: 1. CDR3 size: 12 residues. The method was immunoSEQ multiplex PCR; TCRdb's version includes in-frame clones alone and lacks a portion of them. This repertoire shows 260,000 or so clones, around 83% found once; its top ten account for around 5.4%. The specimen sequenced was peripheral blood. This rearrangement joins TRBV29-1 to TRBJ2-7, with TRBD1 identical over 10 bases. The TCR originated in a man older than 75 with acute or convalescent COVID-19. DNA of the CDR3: TGCAGCGTTGGGGACAGGGGATACGAGCAGTACTTC. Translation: CSVGDRGYEQYF.